One and the same sample provided the 8 T cell receptor beta chains below, sequenced in a study of identical twins. TCRdb called the 5' RACE reads again in MiXCR, with one record for every CDR3 protein. The sample holds 650,000 to 800,000 distinct CDR3 sequences, 8.6% seen once. These data also formed part of another study, on yellow fever vaccine responses in identical twins.

Sequenced: PBMCs. All receptors come from a woman aged 18-29 years in good health.

The chain has TRBV20-1 and TRBJ2-7; TRBD1 is a possible D gene (6 bases). Germline V gene sequence: CDR1 DFQATT, CDR2 SNEGSKA (reference sequence). This CDR3 has 13 residues. Trimming shortened V by 2 bases and J by 3 bases, and 11 bases separated the two germline ends. CDR3 DNA: TGCAGTGCTAGATCGTACAGGGACTACGAGCAGTACTTC. It encodes CSARSYRDYEQYF.

The genes are TRBV6-1 and TRBJ2-5; TRBD2 might be the D (5 bases). Trimming stripped 5 bases from V and 7 bases from J, with 20 bases between. This CDR3 has 15 amino acids. Per germline, CDR1 MNHNS and CDR2 SASEGT. CDR3 coding DNA: TGTGCCAGCAGTCCCCTTGCAAGGGCACGGGGGACCCAGTACTTC. Protein product: CASSPLARARGTQYF.

V gene TRBV20-1 combines with J gene TRBJ2-3; perhaps TRBD2 as D (5 bases). V was clipped by 6 bases and J by 8 bases, with 21 bases between them. The CDR3 extends over 14 amino acids. In germline, CDR1 is DFQATT, CDR2 SNEGSKA (reference sequence). Here the CDR3 reads CSAKDSRDLLTQYF. The CDR3 DNA reads as TGCAGTGCAAAAGACTCCCGGGATCTCCTTACGCAGTATTTT.

This clonotype was counted many times. The chain carries TRBV7-8 and TRBJ2-3; 11 bases match TRBD2. V lost 1 base to trimming and J lost 3 bases; unmatched junction nucleotides: 6. Germline V lookup: CDR1 SGHVS, CDR2 FQNEAQ. The CDR3 totals 17 residues. CDR3 in amino acids: CASSLETSGTGTDTQYF. CDR3 nucleotides: TGTGCCAGCAGCTTAGAGACTAGCGGGACGGGGACAGATACGCAGTATTTT.

There are a few counts of this clonotype. CDR3 residues: CASSLFNSGGNTGELFF. The DNA of the CDR3 is TGCGCCAGCAGCCTCTTTAATAGCGGGGGTAACACCGGGGAGCTGTTTTTT. The chain couples TRBV4-3 to TRBJ2-2; 9 bases are a match to TRBD2. V shed 4 bases and J 2 bases; nucleotides not matched to a gene: 8. The CDR3 extends over 17 amino acids. The germline gives CDR1 LGHNA, CDR2 YSLEER.

The chain has TRBV28 and TRBJ1-5; no clear D. Per the germline V gene, CDR1 is MDHEN and CDR2 is SYDVKM. The V and J ends lost 4 bases and 7 bases respectively, with 17 bases between them. CDR3 size: 15 residues. The CDR3 coding sequence is TGTGCCAGCAGTTCATCGGACGAGTCAGGACAGCCCCAGCATTTT. This gives the protein CASSSSDESGQPQHF.

This clonotype came up a few times. The rearrangement links TRBV3-1 to TRBJ2-7; 11 bases line up with TRBD2. This CDR3 has 17 amino acids. V was pared by 5 bases and J by 0 bases, with 9 bases of the junction left unmatched. In germline, CDR1 is LGHDT, CDR2 YNNKEL (reference sequence). CDR3 sequence reads: CASSSGLAGQSSYEQYF. CDR3 bases: TGTGCCAGCAGCTCCGGACTAGCGGGCCAAAGCTCCTACGAGCAGTACTTC.

This clonotype was seen a handful of times. The chain couples TRBV7-2 to TRBJ2-7; D is unclear. Trimming shortened V by 1 base and J by 1 base, and 8 bases separated the two germline ends. Per the germline V gene, CDR1 is SGHTA and CDR2 is FQGNSA. The CDR3 has 14 residues. In DNA form, the CDR3 reads TGTGCCAGCAGCTTAGACTACGCTTCCTACGAGCAGTACTTC. Translating it yields CASSLDYASYEQYF.